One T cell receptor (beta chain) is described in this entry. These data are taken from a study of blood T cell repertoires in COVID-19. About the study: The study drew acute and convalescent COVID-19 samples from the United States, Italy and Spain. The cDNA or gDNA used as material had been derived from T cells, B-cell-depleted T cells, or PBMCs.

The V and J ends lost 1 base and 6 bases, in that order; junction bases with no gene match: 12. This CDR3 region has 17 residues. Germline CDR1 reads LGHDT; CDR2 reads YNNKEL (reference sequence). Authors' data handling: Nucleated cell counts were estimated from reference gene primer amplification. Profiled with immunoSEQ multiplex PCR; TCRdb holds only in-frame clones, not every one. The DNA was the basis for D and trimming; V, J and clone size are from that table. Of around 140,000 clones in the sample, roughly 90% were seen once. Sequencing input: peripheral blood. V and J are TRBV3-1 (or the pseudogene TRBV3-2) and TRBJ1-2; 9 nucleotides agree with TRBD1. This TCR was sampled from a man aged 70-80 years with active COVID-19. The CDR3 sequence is CASSQVVLTGQGDGYTF. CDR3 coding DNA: TGTGCCAGCAGCCAAGTCGTACTTACGGGACAGGGAGATGGCTACACCTTC.